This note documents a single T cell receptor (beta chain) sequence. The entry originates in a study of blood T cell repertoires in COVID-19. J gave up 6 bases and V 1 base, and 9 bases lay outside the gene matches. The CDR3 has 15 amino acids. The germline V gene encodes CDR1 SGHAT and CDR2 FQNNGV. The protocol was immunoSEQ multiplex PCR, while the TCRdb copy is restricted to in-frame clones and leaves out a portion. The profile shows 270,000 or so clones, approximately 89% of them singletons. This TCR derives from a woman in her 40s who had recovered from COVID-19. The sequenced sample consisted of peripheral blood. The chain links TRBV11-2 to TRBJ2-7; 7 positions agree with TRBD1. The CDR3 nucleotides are TGTGCCAGCAGCTTAGTTGCAGGGGGTCCCGTCGAGCAGTACTTC. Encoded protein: CASSLVAGGPVEQYF.